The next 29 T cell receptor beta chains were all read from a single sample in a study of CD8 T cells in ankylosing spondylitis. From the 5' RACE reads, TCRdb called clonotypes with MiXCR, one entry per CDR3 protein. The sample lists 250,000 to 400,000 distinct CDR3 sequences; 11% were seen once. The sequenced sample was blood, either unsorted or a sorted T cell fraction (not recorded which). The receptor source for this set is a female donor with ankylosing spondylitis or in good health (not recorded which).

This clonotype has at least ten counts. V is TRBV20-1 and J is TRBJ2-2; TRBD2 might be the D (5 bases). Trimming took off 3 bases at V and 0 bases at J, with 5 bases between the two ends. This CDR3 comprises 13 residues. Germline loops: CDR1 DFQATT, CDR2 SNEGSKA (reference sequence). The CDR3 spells CSASGTNTGELFF. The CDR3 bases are TGCAGTGCTAGCGGGACGAACACCGGGGAGCTGTTTTTT.

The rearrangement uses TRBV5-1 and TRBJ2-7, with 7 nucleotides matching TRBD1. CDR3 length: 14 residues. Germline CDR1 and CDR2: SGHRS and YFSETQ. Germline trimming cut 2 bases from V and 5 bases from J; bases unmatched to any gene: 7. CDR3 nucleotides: TGCGCCAGCAGCTTTGGGACAGCAAAGGACGAGCAGTACTTC. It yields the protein CASSFGTAKDEQYF.

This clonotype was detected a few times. CDR3 residues: CASSLLPQGYNEQFF. The CDR3 DNA follows: TGTGCCAGCAGCCTATTACCACAGGGCTACAATGAGCAGTTCTTC. This chain joins TRBV7-8 and TRBJ2-1; TRBD1 might be the D (6 bases). The CDR3 is made up of 15 amino acids. V lost 5 bases and J lost 3, with 14 bases in between. The germline gives CDR1 SGHVS, CDR2 FQNEAQ.

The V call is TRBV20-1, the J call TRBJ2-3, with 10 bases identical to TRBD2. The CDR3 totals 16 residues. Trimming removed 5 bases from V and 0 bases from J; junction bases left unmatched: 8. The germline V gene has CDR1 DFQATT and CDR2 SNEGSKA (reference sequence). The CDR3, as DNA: TGCAGTGCTCTTAAGACTAGCGGGTTTAGCACAGATACGCAGTATTTT. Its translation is CSALKTSGFSTDTQYF.

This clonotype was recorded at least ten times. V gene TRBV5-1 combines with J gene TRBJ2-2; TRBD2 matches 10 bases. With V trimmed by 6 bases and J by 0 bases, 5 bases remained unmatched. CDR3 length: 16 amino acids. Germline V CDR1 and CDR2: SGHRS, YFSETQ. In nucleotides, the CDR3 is TGCGCCAGCACGCTAGCGGGAGCGCCGAACACCGGGGAGCTGTTTTTT. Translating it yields CASTLAGAPNTGELFF.

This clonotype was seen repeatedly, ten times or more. Written as DNA, the CDR3 is TGCGCCAGCAGGCCAAACCAAGAGACCCAGTACTTC. This encodes CASRPNQETQYF. The rearrangement joins TRBV5-1 to TRBJ2-5, with D hard to call. Trimming removed 5 bases at V and 0 bases at J, with 5 bases between. The CDR3 has 12 residues. Germline V lookup: CDR1 SGHRS, CDR2 YFSETQ. Using reference TRBV5-1 and TRBJ2-5 for the parts outside the CDR3, the full variable domain is KAGVTQTPRYLIKTRGQQVTLSCSPISGHRSVSWYQQTPGQGLQFLFEYFSETQRNKGNFPGRFSGRQFSNSRSEMNVSTLELGDSALYLCASRPNQETQYFGPGTRLLVL.

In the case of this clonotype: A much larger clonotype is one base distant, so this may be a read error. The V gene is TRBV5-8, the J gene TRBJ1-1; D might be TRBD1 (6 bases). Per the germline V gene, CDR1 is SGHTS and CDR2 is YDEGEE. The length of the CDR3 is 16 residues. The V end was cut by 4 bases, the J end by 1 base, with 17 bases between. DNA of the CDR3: TGTGCCAGCAGCCCATGCACAGGGTTGAGGAACACTGAAGCTTTCTTT. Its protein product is CASSPCTGLRNTEAFF.

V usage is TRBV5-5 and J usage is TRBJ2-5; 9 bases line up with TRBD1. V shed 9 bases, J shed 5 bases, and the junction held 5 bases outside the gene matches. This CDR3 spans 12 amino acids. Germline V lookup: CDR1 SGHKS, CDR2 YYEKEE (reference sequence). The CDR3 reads CATGTGTETQYF. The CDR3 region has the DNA TGTGCCACCGGGACAGGGACGGAGACCCAGTACTTC.

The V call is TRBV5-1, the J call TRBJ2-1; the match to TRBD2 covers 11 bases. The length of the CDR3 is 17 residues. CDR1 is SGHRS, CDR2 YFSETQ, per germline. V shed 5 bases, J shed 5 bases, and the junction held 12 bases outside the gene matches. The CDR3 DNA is TGCGCCAGCAGGGGGACTAGCGGCCGGAGCTCTGACAATGAGCAGTTCTTC. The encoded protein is CASRGTSGRSSDNEQFF. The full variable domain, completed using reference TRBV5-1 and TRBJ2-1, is KAGVTQTPRYLIKTRGQQVTLSCSPISGHRSVSWYQQTPGQGLQFLFEYFSETQRNKGNFPGRFSGRQFSNSRSEMNVSTLELGDSALYLCASRGTSGRSSDNEQFFGPGTRLTVL.

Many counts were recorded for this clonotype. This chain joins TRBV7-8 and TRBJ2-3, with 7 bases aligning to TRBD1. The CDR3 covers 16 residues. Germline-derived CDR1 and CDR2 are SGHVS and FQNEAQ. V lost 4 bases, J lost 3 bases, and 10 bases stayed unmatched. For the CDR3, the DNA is TGTGCCAGCAGCTCACGCGGACAGGTCAGAACAGATACGCAGTATTTT. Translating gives CASSSRGQVRTDTQYF. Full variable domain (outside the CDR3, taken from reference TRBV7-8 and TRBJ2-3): GAGVSQSPRYKVAKRGQDVALRCDPISGHVSLFWYQQALGQGPEFLTYFQNEAQLDKSGLPSDRFFAERPEGSVSTLKIQRTQQEDSAVYLCASSSRGQVRTDTQYFGPGTRLTVL.

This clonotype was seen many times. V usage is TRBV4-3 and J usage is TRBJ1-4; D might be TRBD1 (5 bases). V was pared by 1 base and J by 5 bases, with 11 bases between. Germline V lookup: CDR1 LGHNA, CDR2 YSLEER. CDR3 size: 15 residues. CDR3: CASSQARQPNEKLFF. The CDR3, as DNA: TGCGCCAGCAGCCAAGCGAGACAGCCAAATGAAAAACTGTTTTTT.

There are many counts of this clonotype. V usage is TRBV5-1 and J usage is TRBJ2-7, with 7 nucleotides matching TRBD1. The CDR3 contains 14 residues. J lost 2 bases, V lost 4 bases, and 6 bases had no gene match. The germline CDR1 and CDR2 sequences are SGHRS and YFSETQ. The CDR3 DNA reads TGCGCCAGCAGCCCTACAGGGGCAGCCTACGAGCAGTACTTC. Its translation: CASSPTGAAYEQYF.

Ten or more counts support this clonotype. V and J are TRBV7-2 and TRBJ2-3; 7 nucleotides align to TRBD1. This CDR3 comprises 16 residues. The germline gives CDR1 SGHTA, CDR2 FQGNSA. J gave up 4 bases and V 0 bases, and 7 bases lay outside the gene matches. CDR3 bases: TGTGCCAGCAGCTTAGCTATGACAGGGCTCGCAGATACGCAGTATTTT. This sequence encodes CASSLAMTGLADTQYF.

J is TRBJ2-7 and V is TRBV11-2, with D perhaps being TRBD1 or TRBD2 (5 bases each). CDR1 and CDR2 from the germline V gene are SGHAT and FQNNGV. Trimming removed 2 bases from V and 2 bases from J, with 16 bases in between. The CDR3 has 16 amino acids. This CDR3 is CASSLRSGTETYEQYF. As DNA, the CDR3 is TGTGCCAGCAGCTTACGCTCCGGGACGGAGACCTACGAGCAGTACTTC.

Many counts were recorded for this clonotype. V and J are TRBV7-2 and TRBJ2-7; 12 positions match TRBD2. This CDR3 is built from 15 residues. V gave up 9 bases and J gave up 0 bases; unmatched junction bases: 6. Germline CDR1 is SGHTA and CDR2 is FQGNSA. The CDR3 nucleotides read TGTGCCAGTCTAGCGGGAGGGCCCCCCTCCTACGAGCAGTACTTC. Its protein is CASLAGGPPSYEQYF.

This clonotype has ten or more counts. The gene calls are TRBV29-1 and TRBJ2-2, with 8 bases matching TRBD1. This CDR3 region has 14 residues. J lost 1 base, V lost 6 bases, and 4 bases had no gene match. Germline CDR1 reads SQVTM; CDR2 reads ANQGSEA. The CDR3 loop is CSVGGTGNTGELFF. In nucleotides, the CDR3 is TGCAGCGTCGGTGGGACAGGGAACACCGGGGAGCTGTTTTTT.

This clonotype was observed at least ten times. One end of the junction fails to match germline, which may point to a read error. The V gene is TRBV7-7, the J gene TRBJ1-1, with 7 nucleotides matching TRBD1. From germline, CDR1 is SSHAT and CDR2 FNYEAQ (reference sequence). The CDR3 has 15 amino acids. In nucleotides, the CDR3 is TGTGCTAGCAGCCCTATAGCAGGGGGTAGCACTGAAGCTTTCTTT. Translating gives CASSPIAGGSTEAFF.

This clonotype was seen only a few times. The CDR3 here is CASSYGNPADTQYF. CDR3 bases: TGTGCCAGCAGTTACGGCAACCCGGCGGATACGCAGTATTTT. The V gene is TRBV6-2 or TRBV6-3, the J gene TRBJ2-3; unclear D gene. This CDR3 has 14 amino acids. The germline CDR1 and CDR2 sequences are MNHEY and SVGEGT. V lost 2 bases to trimming and J lost 6 bases, with 12 bases between them.

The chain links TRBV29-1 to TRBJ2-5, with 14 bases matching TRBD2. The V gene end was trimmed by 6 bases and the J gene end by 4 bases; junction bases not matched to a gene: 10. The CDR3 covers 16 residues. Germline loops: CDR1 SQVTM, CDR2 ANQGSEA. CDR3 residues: CSVGRGLAGVIETQYF. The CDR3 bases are TGCAGCGTAGGTCGGGGACTAGCGGGAGTGATAGAGACCCAGTACTTC. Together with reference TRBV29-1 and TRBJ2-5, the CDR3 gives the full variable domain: SAVISQKPSRDICQRGTSLTIQCQVDSQVTMMFWYRQQPGQSLTLIATANQGSEATYESGFVIDKFPISRPNLTFSTLTVSNMSPEDSSIYLCSVGRGLAGVIETQYFGPGTRLLVL.

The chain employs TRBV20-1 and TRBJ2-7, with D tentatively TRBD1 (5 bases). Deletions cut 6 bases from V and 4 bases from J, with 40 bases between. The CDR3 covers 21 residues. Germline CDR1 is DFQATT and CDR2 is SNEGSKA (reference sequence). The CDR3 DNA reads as TGCAGTGCCCCGACCCCTCGTACCTTTCACCAAGTAGCCAAGGGGAAATACGAGCAGTACTTC. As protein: CSAPTPRTFHQVAKGKYEQYF.

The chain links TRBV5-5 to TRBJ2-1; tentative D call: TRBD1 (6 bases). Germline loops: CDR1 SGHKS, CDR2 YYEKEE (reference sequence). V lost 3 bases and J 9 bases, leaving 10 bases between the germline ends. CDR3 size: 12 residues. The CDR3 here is CASSYGGGEQFF. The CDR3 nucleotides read TGTGCCAGCAGCTATGGGGGCGGTGAGCAGTTCTTC.

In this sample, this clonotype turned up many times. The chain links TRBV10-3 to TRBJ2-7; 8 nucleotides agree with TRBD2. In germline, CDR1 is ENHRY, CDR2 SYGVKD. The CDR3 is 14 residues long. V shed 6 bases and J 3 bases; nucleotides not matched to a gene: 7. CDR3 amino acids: CAIRPGLGLYEQYF. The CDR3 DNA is TGTGCCATCAGACCGGGACTAGGGCTCTACGAGCAGTACTTC.

CDR3 nucleotide sequence: TGCAGTGCCCAAAGGGGCGGGGAGCTGTTTTTT. It encodes CSAQRGGELFF. J is TRBJ2-2 and V is TRBV20-1; TRBD1 might be the D (5 bases). Germline CDR1 and CDR2: DFQATT and SNEGSKA (reference sequence). Trimming took 6 bases from V and 7 from J, leaving 9 bases between them. The CDR3 spans 11 residues.

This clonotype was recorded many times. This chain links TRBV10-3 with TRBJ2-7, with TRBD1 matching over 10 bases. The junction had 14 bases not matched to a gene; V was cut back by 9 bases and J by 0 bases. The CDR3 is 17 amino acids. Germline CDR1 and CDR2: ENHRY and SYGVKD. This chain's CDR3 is CAIGTGEGGEFSYEQYF. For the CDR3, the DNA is TGTGCCATTGGGACAGGGGAAGGGGGGGAATTCTCCTACGAGCAGTACTTC.

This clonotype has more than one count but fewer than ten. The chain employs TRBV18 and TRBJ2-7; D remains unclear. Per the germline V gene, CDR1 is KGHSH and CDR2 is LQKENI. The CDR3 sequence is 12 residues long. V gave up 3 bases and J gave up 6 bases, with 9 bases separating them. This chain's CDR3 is CASSPDDGEQYF. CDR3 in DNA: TGTGCCAGCTCACCGGACGATGGCGAGCAGTACTTC. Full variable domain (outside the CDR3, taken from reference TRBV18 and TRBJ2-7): NAGVMQNPRHLVRRRGQEARLRCSPMKGHSHVYWYRQLPEEGLKFMVYLQKENIIDESGMPKERFSAEFPKEGPSILRIQQVVRGDSAAYFCASSPDDGEQYFGPGTRLTVT.

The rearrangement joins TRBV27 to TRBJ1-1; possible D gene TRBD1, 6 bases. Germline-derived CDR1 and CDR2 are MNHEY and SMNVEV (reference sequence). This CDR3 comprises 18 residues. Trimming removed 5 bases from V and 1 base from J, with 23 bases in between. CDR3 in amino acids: CASSRGGLRGGGNTEAFF. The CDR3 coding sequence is TGTGCCAGCAGTCGCGGAGGACTACGGGGAGGGGGGAACACTGAAGCTTTCTTT.

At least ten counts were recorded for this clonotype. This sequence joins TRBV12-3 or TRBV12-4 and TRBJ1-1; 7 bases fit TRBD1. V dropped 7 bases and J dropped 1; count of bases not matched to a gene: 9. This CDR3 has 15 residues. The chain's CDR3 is CASNLLTGPNTEAFF. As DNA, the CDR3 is TGTGCCAGCAACCTATTGACAGGGCCGAACACTGAAGCTTTCTTT.

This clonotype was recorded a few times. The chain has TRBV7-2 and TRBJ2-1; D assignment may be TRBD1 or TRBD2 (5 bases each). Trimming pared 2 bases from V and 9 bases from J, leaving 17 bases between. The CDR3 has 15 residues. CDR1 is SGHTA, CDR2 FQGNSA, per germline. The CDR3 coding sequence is TGTGCCAGCAGCTTACCTGGGACGTCCCGGAGTGAGCAGTTCTTC. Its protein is CASSLPGTSRSEQFF.

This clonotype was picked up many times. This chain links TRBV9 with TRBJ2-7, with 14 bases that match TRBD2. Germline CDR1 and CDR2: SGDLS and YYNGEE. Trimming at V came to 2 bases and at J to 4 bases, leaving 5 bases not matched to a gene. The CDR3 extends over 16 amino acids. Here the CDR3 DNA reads TGTGCCAGCAGCGTCGGGACTAGCGGGAGTGTTTACGAGCAGTACTTC. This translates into CASSVGTSGSVYEQYF.